The 3 T cell receptor beta chains in this list originate from one sample, sequenced in a study of blood T cell repertoires in COVID-19. TCRdb's table, derived via immunoSEQ multiplex PCR, lists solely in-frame clones and lacks some. Among more than 450,000 clones, 87% were seen once, and the ten largest hold under 0.85%. The sequenced sample consisted of PBMCs or T cells enriched from blood (not recorded which). The source of these receptors is a woman aged 18-35 years who had recovered from COVID-19.

The chain links TRBV13 to TRBJ1-1; unclear D gene. Trimming took 0 bases from V and 0 from J, leaving 8 bases between them. This CDR3 comprises 15 residues. CDR1 and CDR2 (germline): PRHDT, FYEKMQ (reference sequence). This chain's CDR3 is CASSLGLSMNTEAFF. CDR3 nucleotides: TGTGCCAGCAGCTTAGGGCTGTCTATGAACACTGAAGCTTTCTTT.

The chain combines TRBV5-4 with TRBJ1-2; D is uncertain. Trimming removed 7 bases at V and 3 bases at J, with 19 bases between. The CDR3 has 15 residues. Germline values: CDR1 SGHNT, CDR2 YYREEE (reference sequence). The CDR3 region has the DNA TGTGCCAGCGGCTCGGGGTTGAGTTCAGACTATGGCTACACCTTC. Amino acid sequence: CASGSGLSSDYGYTF. Full variable domain (outside the CDR3, taken from reference TRBV5-4 and TRBJ1-2): ETGVTQSPTHLIKTRGQQVTLRCSSQSGHNTVSWYQQALGQGPQFIFQYYREEENGRGNFPPRFSGLQFPNYSSELNVNALELDDSALYLCASGSGLSSDYGYTFGSGTRLTVV.

The chain recombines TRBV7-2 with TRBJ2-7, with D hard to call. CDR3 length equals 11 residues. Per germline, CDR1 SGHTA and CDR2 FQGNSA. Trimming removed 5 bases from V and 1 base from J, with 3 bases in between. CDR3 nucleotides: TGTGCCAGCAGCCCGTCCTACGAGCAGTACTTC. Protein product: CASSPSYEQYF.